The present TCR beta chain was sequenced within a study of T-cell reconstitution after alpha-beta-depleted transplantation in children. Trimming left V 0 bases short and J 2 bases short, with 11 bases between. The CDR3 runs 15 residues. Germline assignment: CDR1 SGDLS and CDR2 YYNGEE. The library targeted TCRbeta and was prepared with unique molecular identifiers. Via MiXCR, TCRdb re-called the PCR reads, giving one row per CDR3 protein. The table includes 450,000 to 550,000 distinct CDR3 sequences, more than 9.5% detected once. The TCR was taken from a female patient aged 2-10 years who had a stem cell transplant for aplastic anemia, so the T cells may come from the graft donor. V is TRBV9 and J is TRBJ1-2; D unclear. The sequencing here drew on PBMCs, mostly from graft donor cells, taken 180 days after TCRalphabeta/CD19-depleted stem cell transplant. CDR3 region: CASSVEQSLNYGYTF. As DNA, the CDR3 is TGTGCCAGCAGCGTAGAACAGTCCCTAAACTATGGCTACACCTTC.